The 25 T cell receptor beta chains listed next were all sequenced from one sample in a study of T cells in localized non-small cell lung cancer. Sequenced by immunoSEQ multiplex PCR; TCRdb stores in-frame clones only, minus some. The sample has about 26,000 clones, 81% seen once. Sequences were derived from peripheral blood, sampled before any cancer treatment. The receptors shown here come from a man between 40 and 75 years old with stage III squamous cell lung carcinoma.

The chain employs TRBV5-8 and TRBJ2-4; 7 bases match TRBD1. The germline CDR1 and CDR2 sequences are SGHTS and YDEGEE. The CDR3 sequence is 13 residues long. V shed 6 bases and J 11 bases; nucleotides not matched to a gene: 11. Here the CDR3 reads CASTLRGPGFQYF. The DNA of the CDR3 is TGTGCCAGCACCCTGAGGGGGCCGGGGTTTCAGTACTTC.

The rearrangement uses TRBV7-3 and TRBJ2-2; 10 bases map to TRBD2. Germline CDR1 and CDR2: SGHTA and FQGTGA. Trimming cost V 5 bases and J 4 bases; bases outside gene matches: 10. The CDR3 spans 17 residues. CDR3 residues: CASSPRTSGGGTGELFF. CDR3 in DNA: TGTGCCAGCAGCCCCCGGACTAGCGGAGGGGGCACCGGGGAGCTGTTTTTT.

This sequence joins TRBV5-6 and TRBJ2-3; D is unresolved. The CDR3 totals 13 residues. V dropped 0 bases and J dropped 2 bases, with 4 bases sitting between them. Germline loops: CDR1 SGHDT, CDR2 YYEEEE. In DNA, the CDR3 is TGTGCCAGCAGCTTGGGGCCCACAGATACGCAGTATTTT. Translating gives CASSLGPTDTQYF.

J is TRBJ1-5 and V is TRBV5-1, with 9 nucleotides matching TRBD1. The germline V gene encodes CDR1 SGHRS and CDR2 YFSETQ. This CDR3 is 16 amino acids long. V dropped 1 base and J dropped 2; count of bases not matched to a gene: 4. CDR3 loop: CASSLTGGKGNQPQHF. The CDR3 region has the DNA TGCGCCAGCAGCTTGACAGGGGGCAAGGGCAATCAGCCCCAGCATTTT.

The J gene is TRBJ2-5, the V gene TRBV6-6; no firm D call. The CDR3 runs 15 residues. Germline V gene lookup returns CDR1 MNHNY and CDR2 SVGAGI (reference sequence). The V end lost 2 bases, the J end lost 4 bases, and 14 bases lay between the germline ends. The CDR3 DNA follows: TGTGCCAGCAGTTACACTGCCTCTAGTCCAGAGACCCAGTACTTC. Protein sequence: CASSYTASSPETQYF.

The V and J genes are TRBV4-1 and TRBJ2-7; 8 bases map to TRBD1. Losses at the gene ends were 5 bases for V and 6 bases for J; bases not matched to a gene: 12. There are 15 residues in the CDR3. In germline, CDR1 is MGHRA, CDR2 YSYEKL. In DNA, the CDR3 is TGCGCCAGCAGCTCAAACCGGGACAGGACGAGCGAGCAGTACTTC. Its protein product is CASSSNRDRTSEQYF.

V is TRBV9 and J is TRBJ2-1; no firm D call. V lost 6 bases, J lost 5 bases, and 12 bases lay in between. The CDR3 contains 13 residues. Germline V lookup: CDR1 SGDLS, CDR2 YYNGEE. The CDR3 nucleotides read TGTGCCAGCAACGAGCCTTCGAACAATGAGCAGTTCTTC. Translating gives CASNEPSNNEQFF.

The V and J genes are TRBV27 and TRBJ1-5, with a possible D match to TRBD1 (6 bases). V dropped 5 bases and J dropped 9 bases, with 14 bases sitting between them. The CDR3 contains 13 residues. Germline values: CDR1 MNHEY, CDR2 SMNVEV (reference sequence). CDR3 DNA sequence: TGTGCCAGCAGTGAAACAGGGACCCGGCCCCAGCATTTT. Translation: CASSETGTRPQHF.

This clone was observed a single time. The chain couples TRBV5-1 to TRBJ2-6; TRBD1 matches at 7 bases. The length of the CDR3 is 16 residues. V lost 4 bases and J lost 3; bases outside the gene matches: 7. Germline V gene sequence: CDR1 SGHRS, CDR2 YFSETQ. CDR3 bases: TGCGCCAGCAGCGGAACAGGGGAAGGTGGGGCCAACGTCCTGACTTTC. Residues: CASSGTGEGGANVLTF.

The DNA for the CDR3 is TGCGCCAGCAGCCAAGCTGGCGGCAGGGCGGATCAGCCCCAGCATTTT. This gives the protein CASSQAGGRADQPQHF. The chain recombines TRBV4-1 with TRBJ1-5; TRBD1 might be the D (5 bases). Trimming cost V 1 base and J 5 bases, with 15 bases left between them. CDR1 is MGHRA and CDR2 is YSYEKL in the germline V gene. The length of the CDR3 is 16 residues.

This clone turned up a few times. The rearrangement uses TRBV27 and TRBJ1-5, with D unresolved. The germline gives CDR1 MNHEY, CDR2 SMNVEV (reference sequence). This CDR3 has 13 residues. Trimming left V 3 bases short and J 3 bases short, with 6 bases between. As DNA, the CDR3 is TGTGCCAGCAGTTTGACGGACAATCAGCCCCAGCATTTT. It encodes CASSLTDNQPQHF.

V gene TRBV2 combines with J gene TRBJ1-4; D is possibly TRBD1 (5 bases). This CDR3 region has 14 residues. V dropped 4 bases and J dropped 10 bases, with 16 bases sitting between them. From germline, CDR1 is SNHLY and CDR2 FYNNEI. CDR3 nucleotides: TGTGCCAGCAGTGCGGGGGTGGGGTGGCGAAAACTGTTTTTT. It specifies CASSAGVGWRKLFF.

The chain couples TRBV10-1 to TRBJ2-1, with D perhaps TRBD2 (6 bases). The CDR3 runs 14 residues. V was shortened by 0 bases and J by 9 bases, with 12 bases between the two germline ends. Germline CDR1 is WNHNN and CDR2 is SYGVQD (reference sequence). As DNA, the CDR3 is TGCGCCAGCAGTGAGTCGGCGGGACGGGGTGAGCAGTTCTTC. This gives the protein CASSESAGRGEQFF.

This chain connects TRBV27 to TRBJ2-1; no firm D call. The germline V gene has CDR1 MNHEY and CDR2 SMNVEV (reference sequence). The CDR3 has 16 residues. Trimming shortened V by 3 bases and J by 6 bases, and 18 bases separated the two germline ends. The DNA of the CDR3 is TGTGCCAGCAGTTTCCCGGCCAGCATGAAAATCAATGAGCAGTTCTTC. Amino acid sequence: CASSFPASMKINEQFF.

The V gene is TRBV6-1, the J gene TRBJ1-1; D perhaps matches TRBD1 (6 bases). Trimming took off 6 bases at V and 0 bases at J, with 14 bases between the two ends. In germline, CDR1 is MNHNS, CDR2 SASEGT. The CDR3 loop spans 15 amino acids. In DNA form, the CDR3 reads TGTGCCAGCAGGGGGGCGAGGGCTTTGAACACTGAAGCTTTCTTT. This encodes CASRGARALNTEAFF.

The CDR3 loop reads CASSVEMDEQFF. The CDR3 nucleotides read TGTGCCAGCAGCGTAGAGATGGATGAGCAGTTCTTC. The rearrangement links TRBV9 to TRBJ2-1; no definite D call. The CDR3 consists of 12 residues. V was pared by 0 bases and J by 8 bases, with 6 bases between. From germline, CDR1 is SGDLS and CDR2 YYNGEE.

The chain joins TRBV4-1 to TRBJ2-1; TRBD2 matches 14 bases. The CDR3 length is 16 residues. CDR1 is MGHRA, CDR2 YSYEKL, per germline. V shed 1 base and J 7 bases; nucleotides not matched to a gene: 3. This chain's CDR3 is CASSQGGLAGVNEQFF. DNA of the CDR3: TGCGCCAGCAGCCAAGGGGGACTAGCGGGAGTGAATGAGCAGTTCTTC.

This clone was detected once. This chain uses TRBV30 with TRBJ1-1, with D unclear. Per germline, CDR1 GTSNPN and CDR2 SVGIG (reference sequence). V gave up 4 bases and J gave up 8 bases, with 14 bases separating them. CDR3 length: 12 amino acids. The CDR3 protein is CAWNISPVEAFF. Here the CDR3 DNA reads TGTGCCTGGAACATTTCCCCAGTGGAAGCTTTCTTT.

J is TRBJ1-6 and V is TRBV4-2; D is uncertain. Germline V gives CDR1 LGHNA, CDR2 YNFKEQ. The CDR3 length is 14 residues. V lost 0 bases and J lost 11, with 11 bases in between. DNA for the CDR3: TGTGCCAGCAGCCAAGATAGTGACATTACACCCCTCCACTTT. Its translation: CASSQDSDITPLHF.

J is TRBJ1-3 and V is TRBV29-1; D not resolved. V lost 2 bases to trimming and J lost 4 bases, with 15 bases between them. Germline CDR1 SQVTM, CDR2 ANQGSEA. The CDR3 is 15 amino acids. CDR3 sequence reads: CSVEPKTPGGNTIYF. For the CDR3, the DNA is TGCAGCGTTGAACCGAAAACTCCCGGAGGAAACACCATATATTTT. Looking up the rest from reference TRBV29-1 and TRBJ1-3 gives the full variable domain: SAVISQKPSRDICQRGTSLTIQCQVDSQVTMMFWYRQQPGQSLTLIATANQGSEATYESGFVIDKFPISRPNLTFSTLTVSNMSPEDSSIYLCSVEPKTPGGNTIYFGEGSWLTVV.

The genes are TRBV19 and TRBJ2-1, with TRBD2 matching over 14 bases. The germline CDR1 and CDR2 sequences are LNHDA and SQIVND (reference sequence). The CDR3 is made up of 17 amino acids. The ends lost 1 base at V and 9 bases at J; junction bases unmatched: 8. The CDR3 region is CASSIATSGRATREQFF. DNA of the CDR3: TGTGCCAGTAGTATAGCGACTAGCGGGAGGGCCACGCGTGAGCAGTTCTTC. Variable domain in full (rest from reference TRBV19 and TRBJ2-1): DGGITQSPKYLFRKEGQNVTLSCEQNLNHDAMYWYRQDPGQGLRLIYYSQIVNDFQKGDIAEGYSVSREKKESFPLTVTSAQKNPTAFYLCASSIATSGRATREQFFGPGTRLTVL.

This clone has a handful of counts. The chain carries TRBV5-1 and TRBJ1-3; D not resolved. Germline CDR1 is SGHRS and CDR2 is YFSETQ. CDR3 length: 15 amino acids. V was clipped by 0 bases and J by 2 bases, with 9 bases between them. The CDR3: CASSLAAETGNTIYF. DNA of the CDR3: TGCGCCAGCAGCTTGGCAGCAGAAACTGGAAACACCATATATTTT.

V is TRBV7-9 and J is TRBJ2-5, with D maybe TRBD2 (6 bases). CDR1 is SEHNR, CDR2 FQNEAQ, per germline (reference sequence). V shed 6 bases and J shed 5 bases, with 16 bases lying between them. The CDR3 sequence is 14 residues long. This chain's CDR3 is CASRTTRSAETQYF. The CDR3 coding sequence is TGTGCCAGCAGGACGACTAGATCTGCGGAGACCCAGTACTTC.

The chain employs TRBV4-2 and TRBJ2-2; D gene ambiguous. The CDR3 has 15 amino acids. Trimming removed 1 base from V and 0 bases from J, with 6 bases in between. Germline lookup yields CDR1 LGHNA and CDR2 YNFKEQ. The CDR3 loop is CASSQVLPNTGELFF. CDR3 DNA sequence: TGTGCCAGCAGCCAAGTACTGCCGAACACCGGGGAGCTGTTTTTT.

This clone was seen a single time. The chain uses TRBV30 and TRBJ2-1; 10 nucleotides align to TRBD2. Germline trimming cut 0 bases from V and 8 bases from J; bases unmatched to any gene: 4. This CDR3 is built from 14 residues. Germline values: CDR1 GTSNPN, CDR2 SVGIG (reference sequence). CDR3 nucleotides: TGTGCCTGGAGTGTGGGACTAGCGACGGATGAGCAGTTCTTC. Protein: CAWSVGLATDEQFF.